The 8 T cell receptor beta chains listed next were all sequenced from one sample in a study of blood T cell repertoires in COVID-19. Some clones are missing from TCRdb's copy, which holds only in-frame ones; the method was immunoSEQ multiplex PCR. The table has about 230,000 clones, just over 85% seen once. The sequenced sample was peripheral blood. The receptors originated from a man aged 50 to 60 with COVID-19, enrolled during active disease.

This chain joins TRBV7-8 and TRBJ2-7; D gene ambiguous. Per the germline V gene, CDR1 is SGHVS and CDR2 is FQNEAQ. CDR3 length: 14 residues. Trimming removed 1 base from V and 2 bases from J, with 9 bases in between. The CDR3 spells CASSLGARTYEQYF. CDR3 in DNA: TGTGCCAGCAGCTTAGGGGCCAGGACCTACGAGCAGTACTTC. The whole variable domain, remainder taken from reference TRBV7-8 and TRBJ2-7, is GAGVSQSPRYKVAKRGQDVALRCDPISGHVSLFWYQQALGQGPEFLTYFQNEAQLDKSGLPSDRFFAERPEGSVSTLKIQRTQQEDSAVYLCASSLGARTYEQYFGPGTRLTVT.

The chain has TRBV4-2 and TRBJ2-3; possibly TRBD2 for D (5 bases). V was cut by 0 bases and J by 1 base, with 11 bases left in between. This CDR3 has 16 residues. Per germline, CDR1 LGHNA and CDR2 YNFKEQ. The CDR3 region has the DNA TGTGCCAGCAGCCAAGACGGGCTAGCCGGCACAGATACGCAGTATTTT. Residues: CASSQDGLAGTDTQYF.

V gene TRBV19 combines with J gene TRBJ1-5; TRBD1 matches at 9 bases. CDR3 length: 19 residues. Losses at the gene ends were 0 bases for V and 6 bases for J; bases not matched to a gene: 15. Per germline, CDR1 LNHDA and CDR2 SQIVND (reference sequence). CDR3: CASSIDPPLTGGLIQPQHF. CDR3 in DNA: TGTGCCAGTAGTATAGACCCCCCCCTCACAGGGGGCCTCATTCAGCCCCAGCATTTT.

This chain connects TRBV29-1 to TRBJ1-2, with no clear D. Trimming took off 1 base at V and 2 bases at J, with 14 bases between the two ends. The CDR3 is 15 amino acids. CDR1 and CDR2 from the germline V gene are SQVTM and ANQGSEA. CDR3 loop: CSVEGGEVANYGYTF. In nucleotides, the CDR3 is TGCAGCGTTGAAGGTGGGGAGGTAGCGAACTATGGCTACACCTTC. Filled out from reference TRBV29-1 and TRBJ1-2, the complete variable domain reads SAVISQKPSRDICQRGTSLTIQCQVDSQVTMMFWYRQQPGQSLTLIATANQGSEATYESGFVIDKFPISRPNLTFSTLTVSNMSPEDSSIYLCSVEGGEVANYGYTFGSGTRLTVV.

CDR3 coding DNA: TGTGCCAGCAGCTCTGGGACAGGGGGCGTCGGCCACGAGCAGTACTTC. Its translation is CASSSGTGGVGHEQYF. This rearrangement joins TRBV5-6 to TRBJ2-7, with 12 bases that match TRBD1. The CDR3 sequence is 16 residues long. CDR1 is SGHDT and CDR2 is YYEEEE in the germline V gene. J was trimmed by 5 bases and V by 3 bases; bases with no gene match: 9.

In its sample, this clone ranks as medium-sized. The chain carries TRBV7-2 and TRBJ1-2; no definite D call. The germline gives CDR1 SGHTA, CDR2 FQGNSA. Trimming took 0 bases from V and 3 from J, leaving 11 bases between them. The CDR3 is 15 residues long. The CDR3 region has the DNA TGTGCCAGCAGCTTAGCGCGTAATTTCGACTATGGCTACACCTTC. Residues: CASSLARNFDYGYTF.

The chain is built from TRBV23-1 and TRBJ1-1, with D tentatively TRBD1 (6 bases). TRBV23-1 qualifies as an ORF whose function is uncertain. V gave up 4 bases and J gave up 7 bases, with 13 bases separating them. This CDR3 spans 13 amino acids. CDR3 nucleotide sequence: TGCGCCAGCAGTCCTAGGGACATGTGTGAAGCTTTCTTT. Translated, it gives CASSPRDMCEAFF.

CDR3 loop: CASSDSGDSYEQYF. Written as DNA, the CDR3 is TGTGCCAGCAGTGATAGCGGGGACTCCTACGAGCAGTACTTC. V is TRBV6-1 and J is TRBJ2-7; 8 positions match TRBD2. Trimming removed 3 bases from V and 0 bases from J; junction bases left unmatched: 1. Germline CDR1 MNHNS, CDR2 SASEGT. This CDR3 has 14 residues.